Listed below are T cell receptor beta chains from one sample, sequenced in a study of technical replicates of blood from a handful of donors. Some clones are missing from TCRdb's copy, which holds only in-frame ones; the method was immunoSEQ multiplex PCR. The table has tens of thousands of clones, approximately 86% seen once; the top ten hold 4% to 5.5%. The sample taken for sequencing was PBMCs. These receptors originate from a human donor in good health. Some clones in this sample may be carry-over from other donors' samples. The CDR3 runs from the conserved cysteine through the conserved F or W. The D gene is left open where the match is weak. Rows give clone size only sometimes, using once, few, many, or a class for an expanded clone.

V gene: TRBV5-1
clone size: NA
J gene: TRBJ1-1
D gene: NA
CDR3 protein: CASSPGEHTEAFF
CDR3 DNA: TGCGCCAGCAGCCCTGGGGAGCACACTGAAGCTTTCTTT

V gene: TRBV7-9
clone size: NA
J gene: TRBJ2-7
D gene: NA
CDR3 protein: CASSLGISYEQYF
CDR3 DNA: TGTGCCAGCAGCTTGGGCATCTCCTACGAGCAGTACTTC

V gene: TRBV18
clone size: NA
J gene: TRBJ2-6
D gene: TRBD1
CDR3 protein: CASSPIGTGFSGANVLTF
CDR3 DNA: TGTGCCAGCTCACCGATTGGGACAGGGTTCTCTGGGGCCAACGTCCTGACTTTC

V gene: TRBV5-5
clone size: NA
J gene: TRBJ2-6
D gene: TRBD1
CDR3 protein: CASSLGTGPRAGANVLTF
CDR3 DNA: TGTGCCAGCAGCTTGGGGACAGGACCCCGAGCTGGGGCCAACGTCCTGACTTTC

V gene: TRBV30
clone size: few
J gene: TRBJ1-1
D gene: NA
CDR3 protein: CAWSVSRFEAFF
CDR3 DNA: TGTGCCTGGAGTGTTTCCCGTTTTGAAGCTTTCTTT

V gene: TRBV2
clone size: NA
J gene: TRBJ1-2
D gene: NA
CDR3 protein: CASSPTRTDDYGYTF
CDR3 DNA: TGTGCCAGCAGCCCGACCCGGACAGATGACTATGGCTACACCTTC

V gene: TRBV7-3
clone size: NA
J gene: TRBJ2-1
D gene: TRBD2
CDR3 protein: CASSVGAGDYNEQFF
CDR3 DNA: TGTGCCAGCAGCGTAGGAGCGGGAGATTACAATGAGCAGTTCTTC

V gene: TRBV10-3
clone size: NA
J gene: TRBJ2-7
D gene: TRBD1
CDR3 protein: CAIRITIRDSSYEQYF
CDR3 DNA: TGTGCCATCAGAATAACTATCCGGGACAGTTCCTACGAGCAGTACTTC

V gene: TRBV6-5
clone size: NA
J gene: TRBJ2-7
D gene: TRBD1
CDR3 protein: CASREGTGKYEQYF
CDR3 DNA: TGTGCCAGCAGAGAGGGGACAGGGAAGTACGAGCAGTACTTC

V gene: TRBV7-6
clone size: few
J gene: TRBJ1-2
D gene: NA
CDR3 protein: CASSSRTDPYGYTF
CDR3 DNA: TGTGCCAGCAGCTCCAGGACAGATCCCTATGGCTACACCTTC

V gene: TRBV2
clone size: NA
J gene: TRBJ1-5
D gene: NA
CDR3 protein: CASSEQGYQPQHF
CDR3 DNA: TGTGCCAGCAGTGAACAGGGGTATCAGCCCCAGCATTTT

V gene: TRBV14
clone size: NA
J gene: TRBJ2-7
D gene: NA
CDR3 protein: CASSPVPGGGYEQYF
CDR3 DNA: TGTGCCAGCAGCCCAGTCCCGGGGGGCGGGTACGAGCAGTACTTC

V gene: TRBV19
clone size: NA
J gene: TRBJ2-7
D gene: TRBD2
CDR3 protein: CASQDASGVYEQYF
CDR3 DNA: TGTGCCAGCCAAGACGCTAGCGGGGTCTACGAGCAGTACTTC

V gene: TRBV7-3
clone size: NA
J gene: TRBJ2-2
D gene: TRBD2
CDR3 protein: CASSLILAGTGELFF
CDR3 DNA: TGTGCCAGCAGCTTAATACTAGCGGGCACCGGGGAGCTGTTTTTT

V gene: TRBV7-6
clone size: once
J gene: TRBJ2-7
D gene: TRBD2
CDR3 protein: CASSPRLAGDYEQYF
CDR3 DNA: TGTGCCAGCAGCCCGAGGCTAGCGGGAGATTACGAGCAGTACTTC

V gene: TRBV5-1
clone size: NA
J gene: TRBJ1-5
D gene: NA
CDR3 protein: CASSPMTGDNQPQHF
CDR3 DNA: TGCGCCAGCAGCCCGATGACAGGAGACAATCAGCCCCAGCATTTT

V gene: TRBV25-1
clone size: NA
J gene: TRBJ1-1
D gene: NA
CDR3 protein: CASSESLAGASNTEAFF
CDR3 DNA: TGTGCCAGCAGTGAATCCCTGGCGGGGGCGTCGAACACTGAAGCTTTCTTT

V gene: TRBV5-1
clone size: once
J gene: TRBJ2-2
D gene: TRBD1
CDR3 protein: CASSSPGQGNTGELFF
CDR3 DNA: TGCGCCAGCAGCTCCCCGGGACAGGGGAACACCGGGGAGCTGTTTTTT

V gene: TRBV4-2
clone size: once
J gene: TRBJ2-1
D gene: TRBD2
CDR3 protein: CASSQVGAGGPNEQFF
CDR3 DNA: TGTGCCAGCAGCCAAGTAGGAGCGGGGGGGCCCAATGAGCAGTTCTTC

V gene: TRBV5-1
clone size: NA
J gene: TRBJ2-7
D gene: TRBD2
CDR3 protein: CASSLNSGSSYEQYF
CDR3 DNA: TGCGCCAGCAGCTTGAACAGCGGGAGCTCCTACGAGCAGTACTTC

V gene: TRBV10-3
clone size: NA
J gene: TRBJ2-1
D gene: TRBD1
CDR3 protein: CAISDKGQGLSDEQFF
CDR3 DNA: TGTGCCATCAGTGATAAGGGACAGGGTCTTTCGGATGAGCAGTTCTTC

V gene: TRBV18
clone size: NA
J gene: TRBJ2-7
D gene: TRBD1
CDR3 protein: CASSPGTGGFYEQYF
CDR3 DNA: TGTGCCAGCTCACCCGGGACAGGGGGTTTCTACGAGCAGTACTTC

V gene: TRBV5-4
clone size: NA
J gene: TRBJ1-4
D gene: NA
CDR3 protein: CASSQGSNEKLFF
CDR3 DNA: TGTGCCAGCAGCCAGGGAAGTAATGAAAAACTGTTTTTT

V gene: TRBV5-1
clone size: NA
J gene: TRBJ2-7
D gene: NA
CDR3 protein: CASSLGTGSLEQYF
CDR3 DNA: TGCGCCAGCAGCTTGGGTACGGGTTCCCTCGAGCAGTACTTC

V gene: TRBV4-1
clone size: once
J gene: TRBJ2-2
D gene: NA
CDR3 protein: CASSQVASSNPGELFF
CDR3 DNA: TGCGCCAGCAGCCAAGTAGCGTCCTCCAACCCCGGGGAGCTGTTTTTT

V gene: TRBV9
clone size: NA
J gene: TRBJ1-5
D gene: TRBD1
CDR3 protein: CASSQDREGNQPQHF
CDR3 DNA: TGTGCCAGCAGCCAGGACAGGGAAGGCAATCAGCCCCAGCATTTT

V gene: TRBV7-9
clone size: NA
J gene: TRBJ1-2
D gene: NA
CDR3 protein: CASSLAGNDKLYGYTF
CDR3 DNA: TGTGCCAGCAGCTTAGCGGGTAACGACAAGCTCTATGGCTACACCTTC

V gene: TRBV25-1
clone size: NA
J gene: TRBJ1-2
D gene: NA
CDR3 protein: CASSEAYGYTF
CDR3 DNA: TGTGCCAGCAGTGAGGCCTATGGCTACACCTTC

V gene: TRBV7-9
clone size: NA
J gene: TRBJ1-1
D gene: TRBD1
CDR3 protein: CASSENRGLNTEAFF
CDR3 DNA: TGTGCCAGCAGCGAAAACAGGGGATTGAACACTGAAGCTTTCTTT

V gene: TRBV30
clone size: NA
J gene: TRBJ2-3
D gene: NA
CDR3 protein: CAWSRGRSTDTQYF
CDR3 DNA: TGTGCCTGGAGTAGGGGCAGAAGCACAGATACGCAGTATTTT

V gene: TRBV19
clone size: NA
J gene: TRBJ1-1
D gene: TRBD1
CDR3 protein: CAVGQGAAAEAFF
CDR3 DNA: TGTGCCGTGGGACAGGGGGCGGCGGCTGAAGCTTTCTTT

V gene: TRBV6-5
clone size: NA
J gene: TRBJ1-5
D gene: NA
CDR3 protein: CASSWEGYQPQHF
CDR3 DNA: TGTGCCAGCAGTTGGGAGGGGTATCAGCCCCAGCATTTT

V gene: TRBV7-9
clone size: NA
J gene: TRBJ1-2
D gene: NA
CDR3 protein: CASSSSNYGYTF
CDR3 DNA: TGTGCCAGCAGCTCAAGCAACTATGGCTACACCTTC

V gene: TRBV5-4
clone size: NA
J gene: TRBJ2-7
D gene: TRBD2
CDR3 protein: CASSRGGLPYEQYF
CDR3 DNA: TGTGCCAGCAGCCGGGGGGGGCTACCCTACGAGCAGTACTTC

V gene: TRBV11-2
clone size: NA
J gene: TRBJ1-3
D gene: NA
CDR3 protein: CASSFLPSSGNTIYF
CDR3 DNA: TGTGCCAGCAGCTTCCTCCCGAGCTCTGGAAACACCATATATTTT

V gene: TRBV7-2
clone size: NA
J gene: TRBJ2-7
D gene: TRBD2
CDR3 protein: CASGLAVYEQYF
CDR3 DNA: TGTGCCAGCGGACTAGCGGTCTACGAGCAGTACTTC

V gene: TRBV29-1
clone size: NA
J gene: TRBJ2-5
D gene: NA
CDR3 protein: CSVTTGLAGETQYF
CDR3 DNA: TGCAGCGTTACTACTGGACTTGCCGGAGAGACCCAGTACTTC

V gene: TRBV4-3
clone size: few
J gene: TRBJ1-1
D gene: NA
CDR3 protein: CASSPAAVTWNTEAFF
CDR3 DNA: TGCGCCAGCAGCCCCGCCGCGGTTACTTGGAACACTGAAGCTTTCTTT